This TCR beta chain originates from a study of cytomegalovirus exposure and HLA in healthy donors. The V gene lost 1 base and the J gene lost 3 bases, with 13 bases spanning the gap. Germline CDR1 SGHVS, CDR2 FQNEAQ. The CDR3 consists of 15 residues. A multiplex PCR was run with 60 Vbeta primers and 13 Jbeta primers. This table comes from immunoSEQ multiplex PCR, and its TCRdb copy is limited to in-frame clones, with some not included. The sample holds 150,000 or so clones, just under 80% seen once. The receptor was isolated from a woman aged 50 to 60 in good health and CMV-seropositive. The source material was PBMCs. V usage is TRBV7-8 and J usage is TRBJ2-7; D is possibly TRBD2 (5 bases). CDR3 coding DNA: TGTGCCAGCAGCTTAGAACCCCGGACTGGCTACGAGCAGTACTTC. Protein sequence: CASSLEPRTGYEQYF. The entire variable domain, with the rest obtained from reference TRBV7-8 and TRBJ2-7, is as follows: GAGVSQSPRYKVAKRGQDVALRCDPISGHVSLFWYQQALGQGPEFLTYFQNEAQLDKSGLPSDRFFAERPEGSVSTLKIQRTQQEDSAVYLCASSLEPRTGYEQYFGPGTRLTVT.